This TCR beta chain was obtained from a study of T cell changes during pregnancy in multiple sclerosis. The repertoire was sequenced with immunoSEQ multiplex PCR; TCRdb's copy has only in-frame clones and lacks some. The sample has about 38,000 clones, about 90% seen once; the top ten hold about 0.34%. After removal of 5 bases from V and 2 bases from J, the junction contained 9 bases not matched to a gene. Germline values: CDR1 MNHEY, CDR2 SMNVEV (reference sequence). This CDR3 has 16 residues. The chain has TRBV27 and TRBJ1-5; 7 bases map to TRBD1. Here the sequenced sample was CD4+ T cells from peripheral blood mononuclear cells, taken after pregnancy. The receptor was derived from a female donor in good health, enrolled as a control in a pregnancy study. The CDR3 loop reads CASSAKGARGNQPQHF. CDR3 DNA sequence: TGTGCCAGCAGTGCAAAGGGGGCGCGGGGCAATCAGCCCCAGCATTTT.